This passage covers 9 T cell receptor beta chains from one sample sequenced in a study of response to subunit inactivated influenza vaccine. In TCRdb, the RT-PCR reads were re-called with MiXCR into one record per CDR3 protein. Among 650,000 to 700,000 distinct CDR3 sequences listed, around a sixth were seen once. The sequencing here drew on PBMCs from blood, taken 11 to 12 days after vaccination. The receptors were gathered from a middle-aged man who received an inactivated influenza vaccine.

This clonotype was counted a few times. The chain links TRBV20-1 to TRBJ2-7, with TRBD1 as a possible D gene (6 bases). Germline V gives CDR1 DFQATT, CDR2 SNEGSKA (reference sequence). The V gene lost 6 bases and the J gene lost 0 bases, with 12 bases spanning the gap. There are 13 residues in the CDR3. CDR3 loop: CSAYGQNSYEQYF. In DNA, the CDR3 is TGCAGTGCGTATGGACAGAACTCCTACGAGCAGTACTTC.

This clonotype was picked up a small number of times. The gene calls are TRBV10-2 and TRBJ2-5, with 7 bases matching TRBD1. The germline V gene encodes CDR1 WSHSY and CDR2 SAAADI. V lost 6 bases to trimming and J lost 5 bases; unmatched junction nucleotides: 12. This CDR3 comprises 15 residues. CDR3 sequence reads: CASREGRGLRETQYF. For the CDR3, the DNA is TGCGCCAGCAGGGAAGGCAGGGGGTTGCGGGAGACCCAGTACTTC.

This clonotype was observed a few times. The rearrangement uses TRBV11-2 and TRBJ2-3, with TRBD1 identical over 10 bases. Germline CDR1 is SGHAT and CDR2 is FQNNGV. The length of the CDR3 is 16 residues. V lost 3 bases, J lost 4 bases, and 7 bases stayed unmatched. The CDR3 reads CASSLRWTGGSDTQYF. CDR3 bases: TGTGCCAGCAGCTTGAGATGGACAGGGGGATCAGATACGCAGTATTTT.

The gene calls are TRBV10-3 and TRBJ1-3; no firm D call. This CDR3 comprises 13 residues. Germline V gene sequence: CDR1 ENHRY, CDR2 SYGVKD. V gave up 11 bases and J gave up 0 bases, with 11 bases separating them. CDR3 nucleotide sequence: TGTGCCCTCCAACATAACTCTGGAAACACCATATATTTT. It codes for CALQHNSGNTIYF.

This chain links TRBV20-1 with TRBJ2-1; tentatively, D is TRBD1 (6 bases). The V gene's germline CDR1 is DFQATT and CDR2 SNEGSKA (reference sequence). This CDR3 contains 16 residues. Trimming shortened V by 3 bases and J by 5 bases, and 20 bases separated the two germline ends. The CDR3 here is CSASRGHRLSNNEQFF. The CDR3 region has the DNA TGCAGTGCTAGTCGGGGACACCGATTATCAAACAATGAGCAGTTCTTC.

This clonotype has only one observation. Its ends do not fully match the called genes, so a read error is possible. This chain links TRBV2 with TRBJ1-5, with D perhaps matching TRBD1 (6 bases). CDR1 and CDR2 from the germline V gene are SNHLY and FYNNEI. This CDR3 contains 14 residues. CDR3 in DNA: TGTGCCAGCAATGAACCAGGGAGGGGGCAGCCCCAGCATTTT. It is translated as CASNEPGRGQPQHF.

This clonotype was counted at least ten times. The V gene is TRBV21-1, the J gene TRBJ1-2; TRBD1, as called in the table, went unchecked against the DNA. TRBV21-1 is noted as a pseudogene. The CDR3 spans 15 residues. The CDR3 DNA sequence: TGTGCCAGCAGCAGTAGACAGCACCTTAACTATGGCTACACCTTC. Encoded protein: CASSSRQHLNYGYTF.

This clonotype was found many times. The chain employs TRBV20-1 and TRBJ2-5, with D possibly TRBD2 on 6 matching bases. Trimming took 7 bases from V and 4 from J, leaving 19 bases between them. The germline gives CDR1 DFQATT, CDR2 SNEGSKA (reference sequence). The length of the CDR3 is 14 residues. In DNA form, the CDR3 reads TGCAGTGTTTTGACTAGTTTCGGCCCAGAGACCCAGTACTTC. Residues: CSVLTSFGPETQYF.

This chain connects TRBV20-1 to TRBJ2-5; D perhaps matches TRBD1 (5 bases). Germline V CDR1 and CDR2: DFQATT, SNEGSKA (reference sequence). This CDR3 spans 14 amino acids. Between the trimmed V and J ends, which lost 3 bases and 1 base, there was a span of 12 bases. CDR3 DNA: TGCAGTGCTAGGGCAGGGAATCTCCAAGAGACCCAGTACTTC. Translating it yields CSARAGNLQETQYF.